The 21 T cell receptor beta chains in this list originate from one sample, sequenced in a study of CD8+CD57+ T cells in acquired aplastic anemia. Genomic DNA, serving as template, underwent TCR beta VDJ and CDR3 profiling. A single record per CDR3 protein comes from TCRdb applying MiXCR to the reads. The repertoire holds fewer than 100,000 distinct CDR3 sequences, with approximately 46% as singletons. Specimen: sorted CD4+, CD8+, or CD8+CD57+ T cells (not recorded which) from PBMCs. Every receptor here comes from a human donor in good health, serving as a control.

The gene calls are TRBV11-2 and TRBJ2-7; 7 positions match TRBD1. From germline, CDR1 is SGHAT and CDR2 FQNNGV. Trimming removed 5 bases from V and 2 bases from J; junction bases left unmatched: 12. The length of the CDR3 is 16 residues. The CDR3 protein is CASSLNTGVWAYEQYV. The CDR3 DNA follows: TGTGCCAGCAGCCTAAACACAGGGGTATGGGCCTACGAGCAGTACGTC.

The CDR3 DNA reads TGTGCCAGCAGCGTTAGTTCTCCCGGGGAGCTGTTTTTT. This translates into CASSVSSPGELFF. The rearrangement uses TRBV12-3 or TRBV12-4 and TRBJ2-2; unclear D gene. Trimming pared 6 bases from V and 6 bases from J, leaving 11 bases between. CDR3 length equals 13 residues.

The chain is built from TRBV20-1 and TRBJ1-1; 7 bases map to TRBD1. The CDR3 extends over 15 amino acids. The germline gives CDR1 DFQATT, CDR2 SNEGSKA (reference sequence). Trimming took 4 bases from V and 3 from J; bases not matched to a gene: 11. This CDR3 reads CSAKTGRGAHTEAFF. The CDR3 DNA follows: TGCAGTGCTAAGACAGGGAGAGGCGCCCACACTGAAGCTTTCTTT.

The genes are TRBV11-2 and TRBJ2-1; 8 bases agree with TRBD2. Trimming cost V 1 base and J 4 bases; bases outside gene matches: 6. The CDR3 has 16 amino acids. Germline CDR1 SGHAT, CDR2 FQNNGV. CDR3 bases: TGTGCCAGCAGCTTAGGAGCGGGAGCCGGGTACAATGAGCAGTTCTTC. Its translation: CASSLGAGAGYNEQFF. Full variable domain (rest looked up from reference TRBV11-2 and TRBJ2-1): EAGVAQSPRYKIIEKRQSVAFWCNPISGHATLYWYQQILGQGPKLLIQFQNNGVVDDSQLPKDRFSAERLKGVDSTLKIQPAKLEDSAVYLCASSLGAGAGYNEQFFGPGTRLTVL.

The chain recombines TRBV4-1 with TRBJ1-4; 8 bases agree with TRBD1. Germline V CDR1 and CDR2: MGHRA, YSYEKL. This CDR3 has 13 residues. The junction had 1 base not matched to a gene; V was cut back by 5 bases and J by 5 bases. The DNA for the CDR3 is TGCGCCAGCAGCTGGGACAGGAATGAAAAACTGTTTTTT. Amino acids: CASSWDRNEKLFF.

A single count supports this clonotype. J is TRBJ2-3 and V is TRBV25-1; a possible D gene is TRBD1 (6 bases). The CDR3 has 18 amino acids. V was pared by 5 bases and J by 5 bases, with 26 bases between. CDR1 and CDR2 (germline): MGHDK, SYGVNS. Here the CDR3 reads CASSLAPRGSRGGDTQYF. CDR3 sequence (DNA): TGTGCCAGCAGTTTAGCACCAAGGGGTAGCAGGGGTGGAGATACGCAGTATTTT. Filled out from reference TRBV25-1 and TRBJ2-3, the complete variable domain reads EADIYQTPRYLVIGTGKKITLECSQTMGHDKMYWYQQDPGMELHLIHYSYGVNSTEKGDLSSESTVSRIRTEHFPLTLESARPSHTSQYLCASSLAPRGSRGGDTQYFGPGTRLTVL.

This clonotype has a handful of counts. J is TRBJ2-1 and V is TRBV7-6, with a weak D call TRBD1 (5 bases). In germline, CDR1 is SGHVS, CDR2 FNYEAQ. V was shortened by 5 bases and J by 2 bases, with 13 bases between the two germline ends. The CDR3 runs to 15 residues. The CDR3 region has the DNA TGTGCCAGCAGCCCGAAGCCAGGGCCCTACAATGAGCAGTTCTTC. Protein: CASSPKPGPYNEQFF.

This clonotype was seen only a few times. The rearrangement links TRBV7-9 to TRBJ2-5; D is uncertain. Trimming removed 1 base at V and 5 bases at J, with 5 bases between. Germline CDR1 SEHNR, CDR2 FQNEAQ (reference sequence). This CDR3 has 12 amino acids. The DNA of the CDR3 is TGTGCCAGCAGCTTAGTGCCGGAGACCCAGTACTTC. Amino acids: CASSLVPETQYF.

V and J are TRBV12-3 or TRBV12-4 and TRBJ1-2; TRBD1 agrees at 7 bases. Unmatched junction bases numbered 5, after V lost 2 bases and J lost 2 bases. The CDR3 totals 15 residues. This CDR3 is CASSLRTGWNYGYTF. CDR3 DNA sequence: TGTGCCAGCAGTTTAAGGACAGGATGGAACTATGGCTACACCTTC.

CDR3 in amino acids: CASSIGSLGYGYTF. The CDR3 bases are TGTGCCAGTAGTATTGGCAGTCTGGGCTATGGCTACACCTTC. The chain is built from TRBV25-1 and TRBJ1-2; D not resolved. Germline CDR1 and CDR2: MGHDK and SYGVNS. The CDR3 covers 14 residues. Trimming removed 9 bases at V and 4 bases at J, with 18 bases between.

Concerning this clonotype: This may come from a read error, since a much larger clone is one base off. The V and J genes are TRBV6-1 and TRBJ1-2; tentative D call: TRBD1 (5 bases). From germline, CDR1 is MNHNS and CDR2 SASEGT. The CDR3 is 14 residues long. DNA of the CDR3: TGTCCCAGCAGTGAAATCAGGAGGGGCTATGGCTACACCTTC. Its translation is CPSSEIRRGYGYTF.

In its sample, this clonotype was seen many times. CDR3 in DNA: TGCAGTGCTAGAGATCAGGACACTGAAGCTTTCTTT. Encoded protein: CSARDQDTEAFF. This chain links TRBV20-1 with TRBJ1-1, with D hard to call. This CDR3 comprises 12 residues. Trimming pared 0 bases from V and 3 bases from J, leaving 5 bases between. Germline CDR1 is DFQATT and CDR2 is SNEGSKA (reference sequence).

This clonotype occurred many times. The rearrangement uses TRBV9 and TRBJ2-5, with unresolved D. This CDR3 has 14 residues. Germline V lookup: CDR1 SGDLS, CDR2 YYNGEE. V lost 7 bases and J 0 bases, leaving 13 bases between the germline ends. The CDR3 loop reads CASSRVGNQETQYF. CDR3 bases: TGTGCCAGCTCTCGAGTGGGGAACCAAGAGACCCAGTACTTC.

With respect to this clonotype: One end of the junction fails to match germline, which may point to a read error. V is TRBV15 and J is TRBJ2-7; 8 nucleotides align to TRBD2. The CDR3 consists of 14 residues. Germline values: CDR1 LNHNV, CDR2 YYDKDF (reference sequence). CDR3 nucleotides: TGTGCCACCAACAGACCCCAGCGGGGGACCGAGCAGTACTTC. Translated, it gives CATNRPQRGTEQYF.

DNA for the CDR3: TGTGCCAGCAGTTACCCGGACGGAAGCTACACCTTC. Its translation is CASSYPDGSYTF. The rearrangement links TRBV6-5 to TRBJ1-2, with D unclear. Germline loops: CDR1 MNHEY, CDR2 SVGAGI. The CDR3 covers 12 residues. V lost 2 bases to trimming and J lost 9 bases, with 10 bases between them.

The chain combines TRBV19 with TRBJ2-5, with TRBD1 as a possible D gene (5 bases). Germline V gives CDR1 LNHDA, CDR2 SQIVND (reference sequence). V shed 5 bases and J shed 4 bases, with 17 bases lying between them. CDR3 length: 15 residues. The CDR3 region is CASSPRIRVGETQYF. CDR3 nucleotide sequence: TGTGCCAGTAGTCCGAGGATCAGGGTCGGAGAGACCCAGTACTTC. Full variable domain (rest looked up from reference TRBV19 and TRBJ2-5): DGGITQSPKYLFRKEGQNVTLSCEQNLNHDAMYWYRQDPGQGLRLIYYSQIVNDFQKGDIAEGYSVSREKKESFPLTVTSAQKNPTAFYLCASSPRIRVGETQYFGPGTRLLVL.

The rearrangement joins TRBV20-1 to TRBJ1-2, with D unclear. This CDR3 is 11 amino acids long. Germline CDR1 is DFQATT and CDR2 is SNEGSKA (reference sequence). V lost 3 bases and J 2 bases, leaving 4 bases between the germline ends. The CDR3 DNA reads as TGCAGTGCTAGCGAGAACTATGGCTACACCTTC. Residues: CSASENYGYTF.

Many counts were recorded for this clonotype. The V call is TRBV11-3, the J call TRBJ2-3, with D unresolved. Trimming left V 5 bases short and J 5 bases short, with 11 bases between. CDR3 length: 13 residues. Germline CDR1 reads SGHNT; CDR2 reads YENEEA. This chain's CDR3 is CASSPSPGDTQYF. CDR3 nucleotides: TGTGCCAGCAGCCCTTCCCCGGGAGATACGCAGTATTTT.

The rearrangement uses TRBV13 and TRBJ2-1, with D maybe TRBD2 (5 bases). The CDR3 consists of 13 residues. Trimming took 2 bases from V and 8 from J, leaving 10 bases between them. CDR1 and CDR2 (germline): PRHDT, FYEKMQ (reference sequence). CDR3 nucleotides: TGTGCCAGCAGCTTAAGTGGAGGTTATGAGCAGTTCTTC. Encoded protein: CASSLSGGYEQFF.

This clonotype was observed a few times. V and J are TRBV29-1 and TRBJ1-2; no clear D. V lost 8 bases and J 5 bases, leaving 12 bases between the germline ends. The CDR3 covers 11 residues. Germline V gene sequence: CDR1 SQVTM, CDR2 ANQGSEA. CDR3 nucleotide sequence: TGCAGCTTTTTAGAAGATTATGGCTACACCTTC. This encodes CSFLEDYGYTF.

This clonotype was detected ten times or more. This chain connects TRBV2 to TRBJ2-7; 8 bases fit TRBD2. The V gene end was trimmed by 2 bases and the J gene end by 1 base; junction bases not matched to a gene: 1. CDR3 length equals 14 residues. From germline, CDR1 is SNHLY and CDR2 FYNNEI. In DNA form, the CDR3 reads TGTGCCAGCAGTGAACAGCGGGAGTCCTACGAGCAGTACTTC. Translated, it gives CASSEQRESYEQYF.